The entry below describes one TCR beta chain. This sample stems from a study of blood T cell repertoires in COVID-19. Study-wide context: Researchers got acute and convalescent COVID-19 samples from the United States, Italy and Spain. Sample material is recorded as cDNA or gDNA derived from T cells, B-cell-depleted T cells, or PBMCs.

After removal of 5 bases from V and 4 bases from J, the junction contained 7 bases not matched to a gene. The CDR3 loop spans 14 amino acids. Germline V gives CDR1 SGHTA, CDR2 FQGNSA. In the original processing: Estimates of nucleated cell counts were drawn from the amplification of reference gene primers. The repertoire was sequenced with immunoSEQ multiplex PCR; TCRdb's copy has only in-frame clones and lacks some. V and J calls and clone size come straight from that table; D and trimming were deduced from the DNA. The table lists 100,000 to 140,000 clones, around 92% of them singletons, with 4.9% in the top ten.

The clonotype was recovered from a man aged 35 to 55 with active or convalescent COVID-19. This chain joins TRBV7-2 and TRBJ2-7; 8 positions agree with TRBD1. Source material: peripheral blood. The CDR3 nucleotides are TGTGCCAGCAGCCTAACAGGGGGAGATTACGAGCAGTACTTC. Its protein is CASSLTGGDYEQYF.